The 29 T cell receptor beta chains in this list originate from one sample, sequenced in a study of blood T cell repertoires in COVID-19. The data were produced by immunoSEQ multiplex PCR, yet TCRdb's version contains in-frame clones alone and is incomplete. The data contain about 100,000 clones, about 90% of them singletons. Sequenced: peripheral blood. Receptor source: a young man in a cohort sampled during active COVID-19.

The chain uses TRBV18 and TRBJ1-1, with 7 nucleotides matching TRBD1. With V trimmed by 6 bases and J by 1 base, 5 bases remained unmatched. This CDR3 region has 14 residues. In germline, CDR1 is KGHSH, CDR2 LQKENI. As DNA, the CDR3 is TGTGCCAGCTCCCCGGGACAGAAGAACACTGAAGCTTTCTTT. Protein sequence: CASSPGQKNTEAFF.

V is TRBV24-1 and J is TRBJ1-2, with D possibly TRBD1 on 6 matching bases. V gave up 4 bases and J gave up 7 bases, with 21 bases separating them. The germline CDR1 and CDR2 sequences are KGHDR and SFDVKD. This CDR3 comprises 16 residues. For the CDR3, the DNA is TGTGCCACCAGTGACCGCCGGGACACCTACCGGGGTGGCTACACCTTC. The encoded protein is CATSDRRDTYRGGYTF.

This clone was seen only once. CDR3 sequence reads: CASRQDAGNQPQHF. In DNA form, the CDR3 reads TGTGCCAGCAGGCAGGATGCAGGCAATCAGCCCCAGCATTTT. The gene calls are TRBV6-5 and TRBJ1-5; D call uncertain. Germline-derived CDR1 and CDR2 are MNHEY and SVGAGI. Deletions cut 6 bases from V and 2 bases from J, with 11 bases between. The CDR3 loop spans 14 amino acids.

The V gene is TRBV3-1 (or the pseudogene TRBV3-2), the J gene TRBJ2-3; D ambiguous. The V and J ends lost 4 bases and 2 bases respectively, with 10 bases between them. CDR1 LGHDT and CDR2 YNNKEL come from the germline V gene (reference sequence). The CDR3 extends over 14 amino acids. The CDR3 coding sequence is TGTGCCAGCAGCCTCCCGGGTGACACAGATACGCAGTATTTT. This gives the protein CASSLPGDTDTQYF.

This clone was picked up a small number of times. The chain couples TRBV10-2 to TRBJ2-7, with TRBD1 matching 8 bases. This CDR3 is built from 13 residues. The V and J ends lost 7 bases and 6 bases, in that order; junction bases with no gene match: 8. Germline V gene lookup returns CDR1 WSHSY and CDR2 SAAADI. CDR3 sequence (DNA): TGCGCCAGCACCAACCGACAGGGGCGCGAGCAGTACTTC. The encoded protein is CASTNRQGREQYF.

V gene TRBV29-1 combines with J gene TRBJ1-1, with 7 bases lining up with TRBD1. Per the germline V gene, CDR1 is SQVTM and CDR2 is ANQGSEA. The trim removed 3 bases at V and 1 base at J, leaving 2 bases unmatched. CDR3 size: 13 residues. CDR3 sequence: CSVDNRGNTEAFF. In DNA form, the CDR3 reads TGCAGCGTTGATAACAGGGGGAACACTGAAGCTTTCTTT.

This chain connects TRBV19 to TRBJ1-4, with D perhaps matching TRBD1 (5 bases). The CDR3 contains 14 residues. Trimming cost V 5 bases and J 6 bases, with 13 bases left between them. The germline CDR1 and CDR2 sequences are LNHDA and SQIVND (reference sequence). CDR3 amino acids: CASSWGRRDEKLFF. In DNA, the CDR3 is TGTGCCAGTAGTTGGGGCAGGAGGGATGAAAAACTGTTTTTT.

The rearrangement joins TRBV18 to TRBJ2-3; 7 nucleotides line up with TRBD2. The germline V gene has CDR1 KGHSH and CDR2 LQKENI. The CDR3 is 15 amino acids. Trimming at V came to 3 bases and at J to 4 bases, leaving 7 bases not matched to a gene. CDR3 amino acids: CASSPPRSGADTQYF. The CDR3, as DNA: TGTGCCAGCTCACCCCCTCGAAGCGGGGCAGATACGCAGTATTTT.

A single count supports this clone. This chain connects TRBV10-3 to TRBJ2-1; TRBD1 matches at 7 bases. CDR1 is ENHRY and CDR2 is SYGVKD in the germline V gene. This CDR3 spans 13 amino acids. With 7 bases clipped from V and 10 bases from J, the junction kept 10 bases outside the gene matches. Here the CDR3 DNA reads TGTGCCATCACCATGGGACAGCAAGGGGAGCAGTTCTTC. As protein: CAITMGQQGEQFF.

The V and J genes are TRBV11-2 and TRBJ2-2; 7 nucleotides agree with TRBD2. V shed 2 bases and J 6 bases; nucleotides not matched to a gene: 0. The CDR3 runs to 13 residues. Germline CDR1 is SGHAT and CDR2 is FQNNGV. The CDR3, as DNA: TGTGCCAGCAGCTTACGGGAGGCCGGGGAGCTGTTTTTT. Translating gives CASSLREAGELFF. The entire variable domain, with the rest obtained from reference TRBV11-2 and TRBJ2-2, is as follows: EAGVAQSPRYKIIEKRQSVAFWCNPISGHATLYWYQQILGQGPKLLIQFQNNGVVDDSQLPKDRFSAERLKGVDSTLKIQPAKLEDSAVYLCASSLREAGELFFGEGSRLTVL.

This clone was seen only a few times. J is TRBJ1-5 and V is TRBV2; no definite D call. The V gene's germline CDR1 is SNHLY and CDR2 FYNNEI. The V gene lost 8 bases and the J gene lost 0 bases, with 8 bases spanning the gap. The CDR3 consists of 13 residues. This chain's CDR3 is CASCSISNQPQHF. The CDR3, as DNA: TGTGCCAGCTGCAGTATTAGCAATCAGCCCCAGCATTTT.

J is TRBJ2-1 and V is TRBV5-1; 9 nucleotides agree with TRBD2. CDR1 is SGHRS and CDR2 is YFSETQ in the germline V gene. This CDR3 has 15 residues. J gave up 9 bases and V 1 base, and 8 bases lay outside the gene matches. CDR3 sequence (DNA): TGCGCCAGCAGCTTGTCGGTAGCGGGGGAAGCTGAGCAGTTCTTC. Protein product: CASSLSVAGEAEQFF.

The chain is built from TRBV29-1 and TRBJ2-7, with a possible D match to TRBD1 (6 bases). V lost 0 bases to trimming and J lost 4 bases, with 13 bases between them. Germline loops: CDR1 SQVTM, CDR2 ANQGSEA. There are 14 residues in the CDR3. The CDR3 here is CSVEEQGVGYEQYF. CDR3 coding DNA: TGCAGCGTTGAAGAACAGGGAGTTGGGTACGAGCAGTACTTC.

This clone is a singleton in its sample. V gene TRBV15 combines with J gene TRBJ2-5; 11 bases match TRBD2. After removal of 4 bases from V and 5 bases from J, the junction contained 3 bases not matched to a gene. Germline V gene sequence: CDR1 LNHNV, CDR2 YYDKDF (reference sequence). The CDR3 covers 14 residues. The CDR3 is CATSKASGGETQYF. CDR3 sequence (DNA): TGTGCCACCAGCAAGGCTAGCGGGGGGGAGACCCAGTACTTC.

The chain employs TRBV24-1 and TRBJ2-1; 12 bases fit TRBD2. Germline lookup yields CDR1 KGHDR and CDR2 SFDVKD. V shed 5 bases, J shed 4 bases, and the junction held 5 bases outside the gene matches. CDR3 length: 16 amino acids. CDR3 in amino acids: CATSGKGLAGYNEQFF. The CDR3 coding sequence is TGTGCCACCAGTGGTAAAGGACTAGCGGGGTACAATGAGCAGTTCTTC.

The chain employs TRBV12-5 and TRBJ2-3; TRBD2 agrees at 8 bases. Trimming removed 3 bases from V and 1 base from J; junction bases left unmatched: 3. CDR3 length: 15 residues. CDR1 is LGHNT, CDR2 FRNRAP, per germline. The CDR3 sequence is CASGFPRGGTDTQYF. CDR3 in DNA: TGTGCTAGTGGTTTCCCGCGGGGGGGCACAGATACGCAGTATTTT.

CDR3 in DNA: TGTGCCAGCAGCTTCGCGGAGAGATTGAACACCGGGGAGCTGTTTTTT. Its translation: CASSFAERLNTGELFF. The gene calls are TRBV5-5 and TRBJ2-2; D remains ambiguous. Germline assignment: CDR1 SGHKS and CDR2 YYEKEE (reference sequence). CDR3 length: 16 amino acids. V was trimmed by 2 bases and J by 1 base, leaving 12 bases between them.

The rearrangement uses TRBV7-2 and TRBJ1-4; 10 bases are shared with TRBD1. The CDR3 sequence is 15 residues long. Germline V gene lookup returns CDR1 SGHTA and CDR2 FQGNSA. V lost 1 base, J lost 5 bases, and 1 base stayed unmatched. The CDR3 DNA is TGTGCCAGCAGCTTAGGGGGACAGGGGAATGAAAAACTGTTTTTT. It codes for CASSLGGQGNEKLFF.

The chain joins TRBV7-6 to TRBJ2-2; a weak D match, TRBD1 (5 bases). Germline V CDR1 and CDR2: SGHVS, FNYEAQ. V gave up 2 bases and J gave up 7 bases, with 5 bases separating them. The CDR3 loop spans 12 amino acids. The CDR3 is CASSLQGGELFF. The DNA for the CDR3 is TGTGCCAGCAGCTTACAGGGCGGGGAGCTGTTTTTT.

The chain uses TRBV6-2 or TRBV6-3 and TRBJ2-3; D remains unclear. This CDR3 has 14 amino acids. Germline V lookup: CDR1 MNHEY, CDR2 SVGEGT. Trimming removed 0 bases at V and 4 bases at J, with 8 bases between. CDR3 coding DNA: TGTGCCAGCAGTTACTCGAAGACACCAGATACGCAGTATTTT. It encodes CASSYSKTPDTQYF.

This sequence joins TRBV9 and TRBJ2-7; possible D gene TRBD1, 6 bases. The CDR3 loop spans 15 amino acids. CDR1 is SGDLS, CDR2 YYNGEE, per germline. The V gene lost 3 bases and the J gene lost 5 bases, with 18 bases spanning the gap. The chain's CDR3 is CASSGGHLSSDEQYF. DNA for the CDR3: TGTGCCAGCAGCGGGGGACACCTTAGCAGCGACGAGCAGTACTTC.

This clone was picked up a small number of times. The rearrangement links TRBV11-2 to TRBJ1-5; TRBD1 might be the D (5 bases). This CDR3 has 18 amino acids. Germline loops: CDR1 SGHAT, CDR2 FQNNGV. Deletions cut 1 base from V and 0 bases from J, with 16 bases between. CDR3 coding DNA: TGTGCCAGCAGCTTAGTACCTTCAGGGCTTTATAGCAATCAGCCCCAGCATTTT. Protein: CASSLVPSGLYSNQPQHF.

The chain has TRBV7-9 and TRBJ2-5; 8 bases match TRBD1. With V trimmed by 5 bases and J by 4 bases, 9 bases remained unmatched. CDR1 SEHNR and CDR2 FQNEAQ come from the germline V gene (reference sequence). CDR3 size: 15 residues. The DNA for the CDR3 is TGTGCCAGCAGCCCGTGGACACAGGGGGTAGAGACCCAGTACTTC. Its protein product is CASSPWTQGVETQYF.

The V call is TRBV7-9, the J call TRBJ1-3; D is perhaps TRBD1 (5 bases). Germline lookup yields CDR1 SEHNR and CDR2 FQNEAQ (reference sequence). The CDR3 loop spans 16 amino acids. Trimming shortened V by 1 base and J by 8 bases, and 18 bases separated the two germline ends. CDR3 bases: TGTGCCAGCAGCTTAGGACAGAGGACCCTAGGGGACACCATATATTTT. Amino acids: CASSLGQRTLGDTIYF. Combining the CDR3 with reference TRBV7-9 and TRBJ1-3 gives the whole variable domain DTGVSQNPRHKITKRGQNVTFRCDPISEHNRLYWYRQTLGQGPEFLTYFQNEAQLEKSRLLSDRFSAERPKGSFSTLEIQRTEQGDSAMYLCASSLGQRTLGDTIYFGEGSWLTVV.

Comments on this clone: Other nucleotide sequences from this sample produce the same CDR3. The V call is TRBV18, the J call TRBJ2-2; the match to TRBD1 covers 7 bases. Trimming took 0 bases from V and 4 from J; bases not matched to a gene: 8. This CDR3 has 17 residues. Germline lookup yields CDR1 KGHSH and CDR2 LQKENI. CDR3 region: CASSPPRGQKGTGELFF. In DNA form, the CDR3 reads TGTGCCAGCTCACCACCAAGGGGACAGAAAGGCACCGGGGAGCTGTTTTTT.

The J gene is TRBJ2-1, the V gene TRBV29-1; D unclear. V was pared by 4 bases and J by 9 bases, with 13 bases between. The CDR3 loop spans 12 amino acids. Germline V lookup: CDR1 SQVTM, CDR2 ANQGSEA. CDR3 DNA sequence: TGCAGCGTTGGAACTTCCGGTGCTGAGCAGTTCTTC. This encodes CSVGTSGAEQFF.

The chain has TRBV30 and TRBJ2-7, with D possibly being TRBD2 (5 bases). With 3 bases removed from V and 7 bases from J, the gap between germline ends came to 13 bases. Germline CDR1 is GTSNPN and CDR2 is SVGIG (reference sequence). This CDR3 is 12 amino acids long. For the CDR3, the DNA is TGTGCCTGGAGGGGCGGGTTGGGGGAGCAGTACTTC. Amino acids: CAWRGGLGEQYF.

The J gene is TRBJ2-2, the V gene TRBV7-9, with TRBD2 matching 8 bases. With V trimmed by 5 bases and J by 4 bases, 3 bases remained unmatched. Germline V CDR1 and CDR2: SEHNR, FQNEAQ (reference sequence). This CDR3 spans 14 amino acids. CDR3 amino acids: CASSPRGGTGELFF. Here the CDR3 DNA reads TGTGCCAGCAGCCCTCGGGGGGGCACCGGGGAGCTGTTTTTT. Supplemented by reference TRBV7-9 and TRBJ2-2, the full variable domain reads DTGVSQNPRHKITKRGQNVTFRCDPISEHNRLYWYRQTLGQGPEFLTYFQNEAQLEKSRLLSDRFSAERPKGSFSTLEIQRTEQGDSAMYLCASSPRGGTGELFFGEGSRLTVL.

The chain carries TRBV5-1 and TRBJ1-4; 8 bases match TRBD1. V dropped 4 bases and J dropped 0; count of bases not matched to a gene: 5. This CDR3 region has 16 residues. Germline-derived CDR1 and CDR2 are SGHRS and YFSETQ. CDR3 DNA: TGCGCCAGCAGCCTACAGGGGGGAACAACTAATGAAAAACTGTTTTTT. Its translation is CASSLQGGTTNEKLFF.